These 25 T cell receptor beta chains were all obtained from the same sample, sequenced in a study of T-cell reconstitution after alpha-beta-depleted transplantation in children. Preparing the TCRbeta library involved the use of unique molecular identifiers. A single record per CDR3 protein comes from TCRdb applying MiXCR to the PCR reads. The sample comprises 400,000 to 550,000 distinct CDR3 sequences, over 9.5% of which are singletons, and just over 2% rests with the top ten. The starting material was PBMCs, obtained before TCRalphabeta/CD19-depleted stem cell transplant. These receptors came from a child aged 2-15 years with inherited bone marrow failure, due to receive a stem cell transplant.

This clonotype has a count of ten or more. The chain uses TRBV7-9 and TRBJ1-4, with D possibly matching TRBD1 (6 bases). This CDR3 comprises 14 residues. V was clipped by 5 bases and J by 8 bases, with 15 bases between them. The germline V gene has CDR1 SEHNR and CDR2 FQNEAQ (reference sequence). The CDR3, as DNA: TGTGCCAGCAGCCCAGGGGTAGTAGGCGAAAAACTGTTTTTT. As protein: CASSPGVVGEKLFF.

This chain links TRBV4-1 with TRBJ2-2; TRBD1 matches at 9 bases. This CDR3 is 15 amino acids long. The V gene's germline CDR1 is MGHRA and CDR2 YSYEKL. With V trimmed by 6 bases and J by 6 bases, 8 bases remained unmatched. For the CDR3, the DNA is TGCGCCAGCAGTGGATCACAGGGGGCGCCCGGGGAGCTGTTTTTT. It specifies CASSGSQGAPGELFF.

This clonotype was picked up many times. V usage is TRBV4-1 and J usage is TRBJ2-3; the match to TRBD2 covers 9 bases. The CDR3 loop spans 19 amino acids. From germline, CDR1 is MGHRA and CDR2 YSYEKL. With 6 bases clipped from V and 3 bases from J, the junction kept 19 bases outside the gene matches. The CDR3 DNA is TGCGCCAGCAGGACCTTAAGGAGGAGCGGGAGGCGAGAGACAGATACGCAGTATTTT. As protein: CASRTLRRSGRRETDTQYF.

This clonotype was picked up a small number of times. The chain couples TRBV4-3 to TRBJ2-2, with a possible D match to TRBD1 (5 bases). The germline V gene encodes CDR1 LGHNA and CDR2 YSLEER. V lost 3 bases, J lost 0 bases, and 20 bases lay in between. The CDR3 totals 19 residues. CDR3 nucleotide sequence: TGCGCCAGCAGCCAGATGCACATTCAGGGAAATTCGAACACCGGGGAGCTGTTTTTT. This codes for CASSQMHIQGNSNTGELFF.

There are many counts of this clonotype. The chain is built from TRBV28 and TRBJ2-1; D possibly matches TRBD1 or TRBD2 (5 bases each). This CDR3 is built from 15 residues. Germline CDR1 reads MDHEN; CDR2 reads SYDVKM. Trimming removed 6 bases from V and 14 bases from J, with 26 bases in between. The CDR3 region is CASSPWGKMTGYEFF. The DNA of the CDR3 is TGTGCCAGCAGCCCCTGGGGGAAGATGACCGGCTATGAGTTCTTC.

As to this clonotype: The conserved closing phenylalanine or tryptophan is absent in this CDR3, likely reflecting a read error. The gene calls are TRBV9 and TRBJ1-2, with unresolved D. V was shortened by 5 bases and J by 2 bases, with 7 bases between the two germline ends. Germline V lookup: CDR1 SGDLS, CDR2 YYNGEE. The CDR3 is 12 residues long. CDR3 region: CASRQGNYGYTY. The CDR3 DNA reads TGTGCCAGCAGACAAGGGAACTATGGCTACACCTAC.

This chain joins TRBV4-1 and TRBJ2-1; D could derive from TRBD1 or TRBD2 (5 bases each). Trimming shortened V by 1 base and J by 7 bases, and 14 bases separated the two germline ends. Germline-derived CDR1 and CDR2 are MGHRA and YSYEKL. The length of the CDR3 is 15 residues. The CDR3 DNA reads TGCGCCAGCAGCCAAGGCTCTGGGACCCCTAATGAGCAGTTCTTC. Residues: CASSQGSGTPNEQFF.

Worth noting for this clonotype: This may arise from a read error, as a much more abundant clone is one base away. The J gene is TRBJ2-1, the V gene TRBV9; D not resolved. The CDR3 is made up of 14 amino acids. Trimming removed 0 bases from V and 6 bases from J, with 10 bases in between. Per the germline V gene, CDR1 is SGDLS and CDR2 is YYNGEE. For the CDR3, the DNA is TGTGCCAGCAGCGTAGGTAGTTGCTCCAATGAGCAGTTCTTC. This translates into CASSVGSCSNEQFF.

This clonotype has a count of ten or more. V usage is TRBV9 and J usage is TRBJ2-7; a weak D match, TRBD1 (6 bases). V shed 4 bases and J shed 0 bases, with 17 bases lying between them. Germline CDR1 reads SGDLS; CDR2 reads YYNGEE. The CDR3 loop spans 16 amino acids. CDR3 sequence: CASSKTDRTDSYEQYF. In DNA, the CDR3 is TGTGCCAGCAGCAAAACCGACAGGACTGACTCCTACGAGCAGTACTTC. Together with reference TRBV9 and TRBJ2-7, the CDR3 gives the full variable domain: DSGVTQTPKHLITATGQRVTLRCSPRSGDLSVYWYQQSLDQGLQFLIQYYNGEERAKGNILERFSAQQFPDLHSELNLSSLELGDSALYFCASSKTDRTDSYEQYFGPGTRLTVT.

The chain joins TRBV20-1 to TRBJ2-3, with D possibly being TRBD2 (6 bases). The CDR3 length is 14 residues. Trimming stripped 6 bases from V and 2 bases from J, with 15 bases between. Germline V gene sequence: CDR1 DFQATT, CDR2 SNEGSKA (reference sequence). DNA of the CDR3: TGCAGTGCCAAGGGACTGACCCTCACAGATACGCAGTATTTT. Its translation is CSAKGLTLTDTQYF.

This clonotype was seen at least ten times. The chain has TRBV29-1 and TRBJ2-7; TRBD2 matches 11 bases. This CDR3 contains 14 residues. V lost 5 bases and J lost 2; bases outside the gene matches: 5. Germline V gene lookup returns CDR1 SQVTM and CDR2 ANQGSEA. CDR3 coding DNA: TGCAGCGTTTCGGGACTAGCGGCCCCCTACGAGCAGTACTTC. The encoded protein is CSVSGLAAPYEQYF.

In this sample, this clonotype turned up many times. This sequence joins TRBV6-5 and TRBJ2-1; no definite D call. Germline-derived CDR1 and CDR2 are MNHEY and SVGAGI. Trimming took 4 bases from V and 8 from J, leaving 12 bases between them. The CDR3 covers 13 residues. In DNA, the CDR3 is TGTGCCAGCAGTTCCTGGCCGCGCGATGAGCAGTTCTTC. This codes for CASSSWPRDEQFF.

This clonotype was counted many times. V is TRBV12-3 or TRBV12-4 and J is TRBJ1-2; 10 bases agree with TRBD1. This CDR3 is built from 14 residues. V shed 6 bases, J shed 8 bases, and the junction held 9 bases outside the gene matches. CDR3 residues: CASSPDRGLGGYTF. CDR3 nucleotides: TGTGCCAGCAGCCCAGACAGGGGGCTGGGAGGCTACACCTTC.

Many counts were recorded for this clonotype. The chain joins TRBV11-2 to TRBJ2-7; the match to TRBD2 covers 10 bases. CDR1 SGHAT and CDR2 FQNNGV come from the germline V gene. The V and J ends lost 4 bases and 4 bases, in that order; junction bases with no gene match: 4. This CDR3 is 14 amino acids long. CDR3: CASSSVAGGYEQYF. CDR3 sequence (DNA): TGTGCCAGCAGCTCAGTAGCGGGAGGATACGAGCAGTACTTC. The whole variable domain, remainder taken from reference TRBV11-2 and TRBJ2-7, is EAGVAQSPRYKIIEKRQSVAFWCNPISGHATLYWYQQILGQGPKLLIQFQNNGVVDDSQLPKDRFSAERLKGVDSTLKIQPAKLEDSAVYLCASSSVAGGYEQYFGPGTRLTVT.

Many counts were recorded for this clonotype. The gene calls are TRBV20-1 and TRBJ2-3; TRBD2 matches at 11 bases. The J segment lost 4 bases and the V segment lost 0 bases, leaving 6 bases of the junction unmatched. Germline values: CDR1 DFQATT, CDR2 SNEGSKA (reference sequence). The CDR3 runs 16 residues. CDR3 amino acids: CSARDSGRAWSDTQYF. The CDR3, as DNA: TGCAGTGCTAGAGATAGCGGGAGGGCCTGGTCAGATACGCAGTATTTT.

This clonotype was picked up many times. V gene TRBV12-3 or TRBV12-4 combines with J gene TRBJ1-4; maybe TRBD1 (6 bases). V lost 1 base, J lost 0 bases, and 12 bases lay in between. The CDR3 is 17 amino acids. CDR3 protein: CASSLGDTDSTNEKLFF. The CDR3, as DNA: TGTGCCAGCAGTTTAGGGGACACCGACTCAACTAATGAAAAACTGTTTTTT.

V and J are TRBV20-1 and TRBJ2-1; D uncertain. The CDR3 extends over 13 amino acids. Germline V gives CDR1 DFQATT, CDR2 SNEGSKA (reference sequence). With 0 bases removed from V and 4 bases from J, the gap between germline ends came to 7 bases. The CDR3: CSARETAYNEQFF. The CDR3 nucleotides are TGCAGTGCTAGAGAGACGGCTTACAATGAGCAGTTCTTC.

This clonotype was seen ten or more times. The chain is built from TRBV5-1 and TRBJ2-4; D remains unclear. Germline V lookup: CDR1 SGHRS, CDR2 YFSETQ. V was pared by 4 bases and J by 6 bases, with 20 bases between. CDR3 length equals 16 residues. The DNA of the CDR3 is TGCGCCAGCAGCATAAGTCCTATCGGAGACGGAAACATTCAGTACTTC. It codes for CASSISPIGDGNIQYF.

This clonotype was observed many times. This CDR3 reads CASSPARHRGQETQYF. Here the CDR3 DNA reads TGTGCCAGCTCGCCTGCCCGTCACAGGGGGCAAGAGACCCAGTACTTC. This rearrangement joins TRBV18 to TRBJ2-5, with 8 nucleotides matching TRBD1. The CDR3 is 16 residues long. CDR1 is KGHSH and CDR2 is LQKENI in the germline V gene. With V trimmed by 6 bases and J by 2 bases, 11 bases remained unmatched.

In this sample, this clonotype turned up many times. The chain recombines TRBV12-3 or TRBV12-4 with TRBJ2-3; 7 nucleotides agree with TRBD1. The junction had 3 bases not matched to a gene; V was cut back by 6 bases and J by 0 bases. This CDR3 contains 14 residues. CDR3 amino acids: CASSGQVSTDTQYF. The CDR3 DNA follows: TGTGCCAGCAGCGGACAGGTTAGCACAGATACGCAGTATTTT.

This clonotype came up many times. This sequence joins TRBV7-2 and TRBJ2-1; possible D gene TRBD2, 5 bases. Germline-derived CDR1 and CDR2 are SGHTA and FQGNSA. Trimming cost V 5 bases and J 3 bases, with 11 bases left between them. The CDR3 runs to 14 residues. The CDR3 loop is CASSPSGLYNEQFF. For the CDR3, the DNA is TGTGCCAGCAGCCCCTCAGGACTCTACAATGAGCAGTTCTTC.

Notes on this clonotype: A much larger clone differs from this one at a single base, so this may be a read error. The chain is built from TRBV4-1 and TRBJ1-3, with D unresolved. The CDR3 extends over 13 amino acids. Trimming shortened V by 1 base and J by 0 bases, and 1 base separated the two germline ends. In germline, CDR1 is MGHRA, CDR2 YSYEKL. CDR3 nucleotide sequence: TGCGCCAGCAGCCAAGCCTCTGGAAACACCATATATTTT. It is translated as CASSQASGNTIYF.

This clonotype was observed at least ten times. The chain recombines TRBV27 with TRBJ1-1; weak D call: TRBD1 (6 bases). CDR1 is MNHEY, CDR2 SMNVEV, per germline (reference sequence). The CDR3 is 14 amino acids. The ends were cut back, 6 bases at V and 0 bases at J, with 11 bases in the middle. CDR3 bases: TGTGCCAGCAGGTTCAGGGGATTGAACACTGAAGCTTTCTTT. The encoded protein is CASRFRGLNTEAFF.

In this sample, this clonotype turned up many times. The gene calls are TRBV11-2 and TRBJ2-5, with D possibly being TRBD2 (5 bases). Germline loops: CDR1 SGHAT, CDR2 FQNNGV. V was clipped by 5 bases and J by 14 bases, with 15 bases between them. The CDR3 totals 11 residues. This CDR3 reads CASSTGIPAYF. The CDR3 nucleotides are TGTGCCAGCAGCACCGGGATACCTGCTTACTTC.

This clonotype was detected many times. The chain employs TRBV6-1 and TRBJ2-1; 12 positions agree with TRBD2. Trimming removed 6 bases from V and 6 bases from J; junction bases left unmatched: 6. In germline, CDR1 is MNHNS, CDR2 SASEGT. CDR3 length: 15 residues. The CDR3 is CASSHPSGRGNEQFF. The CDR3, as DNA: TGTGCCAGCAGCCACCCTAGCGGGAGGGGCAATGAGCAGTTCTTC.